The source of this T cell receptor beta chain is a study of human T cells and chemical hapten exposure. Across the whole study: Investigators sensitized approximately 2 cm by approximately 2 cm of upper inner arm skin with 2% DPC. Throughout the approximately 24-week study, diphenylcyclopropenone was applied weekly to the patients' scalps.

This CDR3 contains 14 residues. Germline CDR1 reads MGHRA; CDR2 reads YSYEKL. Trimming shortened V by 0 bases and J by 7 bases, and 13 bases separated the two germline ends. Time point here: pre-sensitization, week 0. Indicated treatment: therapeutic diphenylcyclopropenone sensitization with weekly scalp DPC. Individual cDNA molecules in this library carried unique molecular identifiers. TCRdb redid the calling of the RACE reads with MiXCR, one entry per CDR3 protein. The repertoire holds fewer than 300,000 distinct CDR3 sequences, with around 7.3% as singletons. The chain uses TRBV4-1 and TRBJ2-7; D call uncertain. This sample comprised whole blood, obtained in connection with sensitization to the hapten diphenylcyclopropenone (DPC). This receptor was taken from a man between 18 and 29 years old with alopecia areata. Some clones in this sample may be carry-over from other donors' samples. CDR3 nucleotide sequence: TGCGCCAGCAGCCAAGATCGGATGGCAGTTGAGCAGTACGTC. Protein: CASSQDRMAVEQYV.